The rows below give T cell receptor beta chains drawn from one sample of a study of blood T cell repertoires in COVID-19. Profiling relied on immunoSEQ multiplex PCR, and the TCRdb table lists in-frame clones only, not all of them. This table holds 200,000 to 300,000 clones, 75% to 85% found once. Material for sequencing was PBMCs or T cells enriched from blood (not recorded which). Receptors were obtained from a woman in her fifties or sixties with acute COVID-19. The CDR3 runs from the conserved cysteine through the conserved F or W. A D gene is named only where the DNA matches it firmly. Clone size is stated in some rows and not others, as once, few, many or a class when expanded.

TRBV2	TRBJ1-5	NA	NA	TGTGCCAGCAGTGTTTCGGGGGGAGGGCAGCCCCAGCATTTT	CASSVSGGGQPQHF
TRBV9	TRBJ1-1	NA	TRBD1	TGTGCCAGCAGCTTACGGACAGGGGCCGATGCTTTCTTT	CASSLRTGADAFF
TRBV19	TRBJ2-2	NA	TRBD2	TGTGCCAGTAGTATCCTCTCCGTCGGGTTCGGCGGGGGCACCGGGGAGCTGTTTTTT	CASSILSVGFGGGTGELFF
TRBV19	TRBJ2-2	NA	NA	TGTGCCAGTAGTATTCAGGGGAATCCGAACACCGGGGAGCTGTTTTTT	CASSIQGNPNTGELFF
TRBV27	TRBJ2-1	NA	TRBD2	TGTGCCAGCAGTTCGATAGCGGGGGGGAATGAGCAGTTCTTC	CASSSIAGGNEQFF
TRBV2	TRBJ1-2	NA	NA	TGTGCCAGCAGTGAAGTGTCAGGGTCTAACTATGGCTACACCTTC	CASSEVSGSNYGYTF
TRBV2	TRBJ1-5	NA	NA	TGTGCCAGCCGGACAGATAGCAATCAGCCCCAGCATTTT	CASRTDSNQPQHF
TRBV6-5	TRBJ1-2	NA	TRBD1	TGTGCCAGCAGTTACTCGACAGGGCGCTATGGCTACACCTTC	CASSYSTGRYGYTF
TRBV29-1	TRBJ1-5	NA	NA	TGCAGCGTTGCAGGGGCCGGGGACAATCAGCCCCAGCATTTT	CSVAGAGDNQPQHF
TRBV18	TRBJ1-1	few	NA	TGTGCCAGCTTAAGCCAACAGGAGAACACTGAAGCTTTCTTT	CASLSQQENTEAFF
TRBV5-1	TRBJ1-1	NA	NA	TGCGCCAGCAGCTTGAATCAGGGTAACACTGAAGCTTTCTTT	CASSLNQGNTEAFF
TRBV7-2	TRBJ1-3	NA	TRBD1	TGTGCCAGCAGCCCGGGCGGAGGGGGCTCTTCTGGAAACACCATATATTTT	CASSPGGGGSSGNTIYF
TRBV4-3	TRBJ1-2	NA	NA	TGCGCCAGCAGCCATGAGAGGAACTATGGCTACACCTTC	CASSHERNYGYTF
TRBV29-1	TRBJ2-7	NA	NA	TGCAGCGTTGAGGGGTTAGGCCCGGTTGGGAGCGAGCAGTACTTC	CSVEGLGPVGSEQYF
TRBV3-1/TRBV3-2	TRBJ1-3	NA	NA	TGTGCCAGCAGCCAAGGACAGCGCGCTGGAAACACCATATATTTT	CASSQGQRAGNTIYF
TRBV19	TRBJ1-6	NA	NA	TGTGCCAGTAGTATTGGGCAGTCCCCTTCACCCCTCCACTTT	CASSIGQSPSPLHF
TRBV5-1	TRBJ1-6	NA	NA	TGCGCCAGCAGCTTATATCCCGGGAGTTCACCCCTCCACTTT	CASSLYPGSSPLHF
TRBV7-2	TRBJ1-1	NA	NA	TGTGCCAGCAGTCGAGCCCTGAACACTGAAGCTTTCTTT	CASSRALNTEAFF
TRBV7-2	TRBJ2-1	NA	NA	TGTGCCAGCAGCTTAGGAGTTGTTAGCCTTAGCTCCTACAATGAGCAGTTCTTC	CASSLGVVSLSSYNEQFF
TRBV30	TRBJ2-1	NA	TRBD2	TGTGCCTGGGGGACTAGCTCGGCTGAGCAGTTCTTC	CAWGTSSAEQFF
TRBV5-1	TRBJ2-7	once	TRBD1	TGCGCCAGCTACCGGGACAGTGCCTCCTACGAGCAGTACTTC	CASYRDSASYEQYF
TRBV27	TRBJ1-2	NA	NA	TGTGCCAGCAGTTCCTCGCAGGGGTGGTATGGCTACACCTTC	CASSSSQGWYGYTF
TRBV7-2	TRBJ1-3	NA	NA	TGTGCCAGCAGCTTAAGCCCCGGGTCTGGAAACACCATATATTTT	CASSLSPGSGNTIYF
TRBV7-9	TRBJ2-5	NA	NA	TGTGCCAGCAGCTTAGTGACTCAAAGAGAGACCCAGTACTTC	CASSLVTQRETQYF
TRBV5-1	TRBJ1-2	NA	NA	TGCGCCAGCAGCTTGCATCAGGGAAGCTATGGCTACACCTTC	CASSLHQGSYGYTF
TRBV7-6	TRBJ1-4	NA	NA	TGTGCCAGCAGCTTAGAAGGTGACAGAATGACTTCAACTAATGAAAAACTGTTTTTT	CASSLEGDRMTSTNEKLFF
TRBV5-1	TRBJ1-1	NA	NA	TGCGCCAGCAGCATGACAGTATCGAACACTGAAGCTTTCTTT	CASSMTVSNTEAFF
TRBV5-1	TRBJ1-2	few	TRBD1	TGCGCCAGCAGCTCTGGACAGGAGGGTTATGGCTACACCTTC	CASSSGQEGYGYTF
TRBV15	TRBJ1-1	many	TRBD1	TGTGCCACCAGCAGAGATCCGGGACAGGGAATGAACACTGAAGCTTTCTTT	CATSRDPGQGMNTEAFF
TRBV19	TRBJ1-2	NA	TRBD1	TGTGCCAGTAGTTTCGGACAGGGGCTCAGTTATGGCTACACCTTC	CASSFGQGLSYGYTF
TRBV7-2	TRBJ2-2	NA	TRBD1	TGTGCCAGCAGACTGGGACAGTCGACCGGGGAGCTGTTTTTT	CASRLGQSTGELFF
TRBV4-3	TRBJ2-5	NA	NA	TGCGCCAGCAGCCAAGCACCAGCTAGCCAAGAGACCCAGTACTTC	CASSQAPASQETQYF
TRBV9	TRBJ2-5	NA	NA	TGTGCCAGCAGCGTACAGGGTAGTTCAGAGACCCAGTACTTC	CASSVQGSSETQYF
TRBV5-1	TRBJ1-2	NA	TRBD1	TGCGCCAGCAGCTCTGGACAGGGTTCGATTTATGGCTACACCTTC	CASSSGQGSIYGYTF
TRBV30	TRBJ2-3	NA	NA	TGTGCCTGGAGGGAGGGCCCAACAGATACGCAGTATTTT	CAWREGPTDTQYF
TRBV12-3/TRBV12-4	TRBJ1-1	few	NA	TGTGCCAGCAGTAAGCAGGGTCCCCCTGAAGCTTTCTTT	CASSKQGPPEAFF
TRBV29-1	TRBJ1-2	NA	NA	TGCGGGGCCAGGGAAGGATTTGGCTACACCTTC	CGAREGFGYTF
TRBV7-2	TRBJ1-1	NA	NA	TGTGCCAGCAGCTTCCGGGGGGCGATACTCAACACTGAAGCTTTCTTT	CASSFRGAILNTEAFF
TRBV9	TRBJ2-7	NA	TRBD1	TGTGCCAGCAGCGCCCAGACAGGGGGCGCGTACGAGCAGTACTTC	CASSAQTGGAYEQYF
TRBV7-2	TRBJ1-1	NA	NA	TGTGCCAGCAGCTTAGGATGGGCGGGAGAGACTGAAGCTTTCTTT	CASSLGWAGETEAFF
TRBV9	TRBJ1-3	NA	NA	TGTGCCAGCAGCGTATCTTCAGGGATCAACACCATATATTTT	CASSVSSGINTIYF